This TCR beta chain was documented in a study of cytomegalovirus exposure and HLA in healthy donors. With 60 Vbeta and 13 Jbeta primers, the PCR was carried out. The repertoire was sequenced with immunoSEQ multiplex PCR; TCRdb's copy has only in-frame clones and lacks some. The sample has more than 150,000 clones, 80% seen once. This CDR3 has 18 residues. V lost 5 bases and J lost 0; bases outside the gene matches: 13. Per the germline V gene, CDR1 is SGHAT and CDR2 is FQNNGV. The sample was PBMCs. The sequence was obtained from a boy aged 5 to 17 in good health and CMV-seronegative. The rearrangement joins TRBV11-2 to TRBJ2-7; 10 nucleotides match TRBD2. CDR3 loop: CASSLTLTSGLSSYEQYF. For the CDR3, the DNA is TGTGCCAGCAGCCTGACCTTGACTAGCGGGTTGAGCTCCTACGAGCAGTACTTC.